This entry concerns a single T cell receptor beta chain. This clonotype was observed a few times. There is no known antigen for this receptor. Base qualities are not recorded, but no much larger clone differs from it by a single base. Relative to germline, V is missing 0 bases and J is missing 3 bases, with 7 bases of the junction outside any gene match. According to the germline V gene (reference sequence), CDR1 reads DFQATT and CDR2 reads SNEGSKA. From its cysteine to its phenylalanine, the CDR3 spans 15 amino acids. The retained sequence is limited to the CDR3, 45 bases, with the frame set at the first base. The library was produced with PCR. DNA from cultured CD4+ T cells underwent TCR sequencing with the Oncomine TCR Beta short-read assay at the Johns Hopkins FTIC core. Genomic DNA was extracted from the cultured CD4+ T cells with the QIAamp micro DNA kit. Oncomine TCR Beta libraries from cultured CD4+ T cells were pooled using unique dual indexes and sequenced on an Illumina iSeq 100. On the authors' methods: Non-productive sequences were removed, and CDR3s that did not start with C, did not end with F or W, or were shorter than 7 amino acids were discarded. The MANAFEST web application identified antigen-specific clonotypes by comparing peptide-stimulated wells against reference wells and other culture wells. An FDR below 0.05, an odds ratio above 5, and a productive frequency above 0.1% in at least two of three replicate wells were required for clones to be considered positive. A clonotype was classed as cross-reactive if the clonotype showed significant expansion both in SARS-CoV-2 spike wells and in at least one common cold coronavirus spike condition. Similarity between CDR3 sequences was evaluated in R version 3.6.1 using Levenshtein distances (stringdist) and unrooted phylogenetic trees (ape). TCRdb reran the public reads through fastp at Q25 and MiXCR, keeping productive beta chains. Every CDR3 protein is listed once, alongside the most common genes and DNA of its rows. TCRdb assigned the V and J calls; the authors' analysis was not used. A total of 13,000 or so distinct CDR3 sequences appear in this sample, over 45% of them only once. 10% to 15% of the sample is held by the ten biggest clonotypes.

Sample treatment or condition, as interpreted from the label and publication: roughly nine-day PBMC culture with coronavirus spike peptide pools or control peptides (ViraFEST assay). The study used the ViraFEST assay, which expanded antigen-specific T cells with peptide pools and then identified expanded clonotypes by TCR sequencing. The convalescent patients' positive SARS-CoV-2 PCR tests fell between March and December 2020, which was before the Alpha, Beta and Delta variants emerged in the United States. Each well held millions of PBMCs cultured with 9 to 10 ug/ml peptide pools in IMDM containing approximately 5% human AB serum and around 10 IU/ml IL-2. Half of the culture medium was replaced with fresh IL-2-containing medium on days 3 and 7. After 9 to 10 days of culture, CD4+ T cells were isolated by negative selection using the EasySep CD4+ T cell isolation kit. PBMCs were separated from whole blood using Ficoll-Paque Plus gradient centrifugation and then either used fresh or cryopreserved at -140C. In general, triplicate wells were set up for every culture condition.

This sample is drawn from a study of vaccination and CD4 T cells after COVID-19 (dated by TCRdb to 2021 to 2024). Turning to the overall study: Convalescent patients had a positive SARS-CoV-2 result on nasal swab PCR, and of these patients, several had mild disease and one had severe disease. In the convalescent cohort there were six males and four females, among whom were two Hispanic individuals, seven Caucasians, two Asians and one multiracial person. Participants received two doses of either the Pfizer-BioNTech BNT162b2 vaccine (n=8) or the Moderna mRNA-1273 vaccine (n=2). Post-COVID blood samples were collected from convalescent patients a median of roughly 100 days after diagnosis, with a range of about 30 to 161 days. Post-vaccine blood samples were obtained a median of approximately 74 days after the second vaccine dose, with a range of roughly 13 to 250 days. The cultures were stimulated with overlapping spike peptide pools from SARS-CoV-2 and from the common cold coronaviruses HCoV-NL63, HCoV-OC43 and HCoV-229E. Control cultures received a CEFX viral epitope pool as the positive control, an HIV-1 Nef peptide pool as the negative control, or no peptide. In some eleven COVID-19 convalescent patients and a few infection-naive healthy vaccine recipients, researchers compared the spike-specific CD4+ TCR repertoire from before mRNA vaccination with the repertoire from after.

Overall results and qualifications from the work: The median number of SARS-CoV-2-reactive clonotypes rose from 20 to 25 after infection to 38 after vaccination, but the change was not significant. Of the vaccine-specific clones found in convalescent patients, nearly all (304 of 307) were mono-reactive for SARS-CoV-2 spike instead of being cross-reactive with common cold coronaviruses. In convalescent patients, a median roughly 85% of post-vaccine SARS-CoV-2-reactive clones were detected only after vaccination, suggesting vaccine-specific priming. The number of convalescent patients in the study was relatively small, and the study did not examine early timepoints following natural infection.

The sample taken for sequencing was CD4+ T cells from blood, cultured in vitro. The sequence links TRBV20-1 to TRBJ1-2, and 7 bases in between align with TRBD1. This TCR was sampled from a human donor who had recovered from COVID-19. CDR3 protein: CSARDHRGSDYGYTF. DNA sequence: TGCAGTGCTAGAGACCACAGGGGATCGGACTATGGCTACACCTTC.